This TCR beta chain appears in the sequencing data of a study of shared clonotypes between healthy human individuals. The germline V and J ends were trimmed by 5 bases and 4 bases, with 9 bases remaining between them. This CDR3 has 12 amino acids. Germline V gene lookup returns CDR1 MNHEY and CDR2 SVGAGI. Libraries were prepared by immunoSEQ multiplex PCR; TCRdb keeps only in-frame clonotypes and omits some of them. The sample carries about 2 million clones, approximately 94% recorded once. This clone showed up just once. Other nucleotide sequences from this sample produce the same CDR3. Naive CD8 cells lacked CD45RO and underwent positive selection for CCR7, leaving out terminally differentiated effector memory CD45RA+ cells.

The chain carries TRBV6-5 and TRBJ2-7, with a possible D match to TRBD1 (6 bases). Material: naive CD8+ T cells sorted from blood. The sequence came from a young man in good health. As DNA, the CDR3 is TGTGCCAGCAGTGCGACAGGATACGAGCAGTACTTC. It encodes CASSATGYEQYF.